The source of this T cell receptor (beta chain) is a study of T cells in Graves' hyperthyroidism and ophthalmopathy. This CDR3 is 14 amino acids long. CDR1 KGHSH and CDR2 LQKENI come from the germline V gene. Trimming cost V 3 bases and J 5 bases; bases outside gene matches: 2. RNA transcripts provided the source from which TCR beta CDR3 regions were amplified. TCR CDR3 regions were first amplified by RT-PCR with HTBI primers. One entry per CDR3 protein, called by TCRdb with MiXCR from the multiplex PCR reads. This sample has about 570,000 distinct CDR3 sequences, with around 45% found just once. This clonotype was observed a few times. Its antigen remains unknown. Exclusion criteria comprised uncontrolled infection, other autoimmune disease, pregnancy or lactation. Diagnoses were made from clinical symptoms, serum measures (thyroxine and TRAb), thyroid ultrasound and orbital computed tomography. Notes on the study in general: Classification by a 13 V-J model distinguished ophthalmopathy from stable hyperthyroidism.

The sequence derives from an adult woman with Graves' disease, either hyperthyroidism or ophthalmopathy (not recorded which). The chain recombines TRBV18 with TRBJ1-5; 9 bases agree with TRBD1. Sequenced input: peripheral blood or thyroid tissue (not recorded which). The CDR3 bases are TGTGCCAGCTCACCCCGGACAGGGGATCAGCCCCAGCATTTT. It encodes CASSPRTGDQPQHF.